The entry below gives a single T cell receptor (beta chain) sequence along with its context. Other DNA sequences from this sample encode an identical CDR3 as well. The record originates from a study of Ad26.COV2.S vaccination and SARS-CoV-2 variants. As for the study in general: The authors gave Ad26.COV2.S intramuscularly, either once or twice 56 days apart.

Treatment in this sample: around 19 received Ad26.COV2.S at low or high dose, single or two shots; 5 received placebo; per-sample allocation not given. The study sampled participants on day 63 after the first vaccine or placebo injection. Here immunoSEQ multiplex PCR was the method, and the copy in TCRdb shows in-frame clones only, minus some. The sample has around 300,000 clones, about 88% seen once; the top ten hold around 10%. V gave up 4 bases and J gave up 2 bases, with 10 bases separating them. The germline V gene encodes CDR1 SGHRS and CDR2 YFSETQ. This CDR3 has 14 residues. This receptor was obtained from a person aged 18-60 years who received the Ad26.COV2.S COVID-19 vaccine or a placebo. Sequencing was performed on peripheral blood, taken in a trial of Ad26.COV2.S vaccine versus placebo. The chain links TRBV5-1 to TRBJ1-5; weak D call: TRBD1 (5 bases). In nucleotides, the CDR3 is TGCGCCAGCAGCCTCGGGGGGGGCAATCAGCCCCAGCATTTT. Protein: CASSLGGGNQPQHF.